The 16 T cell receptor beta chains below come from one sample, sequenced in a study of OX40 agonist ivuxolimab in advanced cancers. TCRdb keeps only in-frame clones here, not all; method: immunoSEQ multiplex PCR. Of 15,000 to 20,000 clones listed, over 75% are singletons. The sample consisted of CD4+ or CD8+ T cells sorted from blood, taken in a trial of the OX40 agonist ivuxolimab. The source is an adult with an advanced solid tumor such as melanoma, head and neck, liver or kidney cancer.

The DNA of the CDR3 is TGTGCCAGCAGCGGGGACTCCTACGAGCAGTACTTC. It yields the protein CASSGDSYEQYF. The chain uses TRBV9 and TRBJ2-7; D is unresolved. The CDR3 covers 12 residues. The V gene's germline CDR1 is SGDLS and CDR2 YYNGEE. The germline V and J ends were trimmed by 3 bases and 0 bases, with 4 bases remaining between them.

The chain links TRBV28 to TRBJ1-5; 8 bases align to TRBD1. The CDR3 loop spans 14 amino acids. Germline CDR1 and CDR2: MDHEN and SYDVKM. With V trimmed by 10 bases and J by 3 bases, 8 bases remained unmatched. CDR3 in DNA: TGTGCCACCCGTCAGACAGGGGTCAATCAGCCCCAGCATTTT. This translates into CATRQTGVNQPQHF.

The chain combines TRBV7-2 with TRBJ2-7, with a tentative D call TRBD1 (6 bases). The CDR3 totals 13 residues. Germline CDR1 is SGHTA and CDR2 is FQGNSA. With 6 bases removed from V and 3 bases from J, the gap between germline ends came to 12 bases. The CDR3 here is CASRPTGFYEQYF. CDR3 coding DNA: TGTGCCAGCAGACCTACAGGGTTCTACGAGCAGTACTTC.

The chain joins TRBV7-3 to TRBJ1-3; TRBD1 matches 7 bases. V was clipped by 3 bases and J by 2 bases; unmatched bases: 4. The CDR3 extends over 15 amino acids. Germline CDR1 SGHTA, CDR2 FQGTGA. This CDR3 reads CASSLGQHPGNTIYF. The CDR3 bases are TGTGCCAGCAGCTTGGGACAGCACCCTGGAAACACCATATATTTT.

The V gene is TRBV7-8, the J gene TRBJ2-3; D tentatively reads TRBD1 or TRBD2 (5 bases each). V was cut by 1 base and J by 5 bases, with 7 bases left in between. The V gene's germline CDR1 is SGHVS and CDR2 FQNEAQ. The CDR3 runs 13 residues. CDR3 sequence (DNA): TGTGCCAGCAGCTTAGGGGGGATAGATACGCAGTATTTT. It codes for CASSLGGIDTQYF.

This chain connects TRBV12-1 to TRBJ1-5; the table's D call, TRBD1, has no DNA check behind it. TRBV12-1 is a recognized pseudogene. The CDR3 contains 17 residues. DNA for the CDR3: TGTGCCAGCAGCTTTGCTAGGGACAGGGGAAAAGATCAGCCCCAGCATTTT. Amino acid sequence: CASSFARDRGKDQPQHF.

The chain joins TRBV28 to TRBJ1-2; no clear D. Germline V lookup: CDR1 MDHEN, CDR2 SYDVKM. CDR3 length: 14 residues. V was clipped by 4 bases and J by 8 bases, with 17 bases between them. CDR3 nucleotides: TGTGCCAGCAGTTGGAAGCAAGGCCCCTCCGGCTACACCTTC. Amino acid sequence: CASSWKQGPSGYTF.

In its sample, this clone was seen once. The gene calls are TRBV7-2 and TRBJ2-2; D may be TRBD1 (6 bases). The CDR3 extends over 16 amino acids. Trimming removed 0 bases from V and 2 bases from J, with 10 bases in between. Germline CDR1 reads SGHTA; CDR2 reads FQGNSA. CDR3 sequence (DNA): TGTGCCAGCAGCTTAGCAACCAGGGGAAACACCGGGGAGCTGTTTTTT. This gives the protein CASSLATRGNTGELFF. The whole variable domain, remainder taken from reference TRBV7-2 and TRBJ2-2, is GAGVSQSPSNKVTEKGKDVELRCDPISGHTALYWYRQSLGQGLEFLIYFQGNSAPDKSGLPSDRFSAERTGGSVSTLTIQRTQQEDSAVYLCASSLATRGNTGELFFGEGSRLTVL.

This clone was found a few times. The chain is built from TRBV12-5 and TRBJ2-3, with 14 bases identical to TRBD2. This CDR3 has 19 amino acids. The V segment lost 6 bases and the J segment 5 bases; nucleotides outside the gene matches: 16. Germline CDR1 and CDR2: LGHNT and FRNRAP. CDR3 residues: CASGNAAVTSGGALDTQYF. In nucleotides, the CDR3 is TGTGCTAGTGGCAATGCCGCCGTGACTAGCGGGGGGGCCTTAGATACGCAGTATTTT.

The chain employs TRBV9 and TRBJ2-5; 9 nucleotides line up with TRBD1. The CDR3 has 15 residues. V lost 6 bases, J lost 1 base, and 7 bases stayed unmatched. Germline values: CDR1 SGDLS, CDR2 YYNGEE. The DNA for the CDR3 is TGTGCCAGCACCCGAGGACAGGGGATCCAAGAGACCCAGTACTTC. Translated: CASTRGQGIQETQYF.

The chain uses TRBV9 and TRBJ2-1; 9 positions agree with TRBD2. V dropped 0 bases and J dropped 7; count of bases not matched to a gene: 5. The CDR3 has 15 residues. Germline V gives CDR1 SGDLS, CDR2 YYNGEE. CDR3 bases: TGTGCCAGCAGCGTAGAGGCGGGAGGGCCGAATGAGCAGTTCTTC. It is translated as CASSVEAGGPNEQFF.

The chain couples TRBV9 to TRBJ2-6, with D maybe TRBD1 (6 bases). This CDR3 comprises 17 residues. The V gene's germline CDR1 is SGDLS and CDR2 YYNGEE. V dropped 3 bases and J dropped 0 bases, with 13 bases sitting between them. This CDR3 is CASSDRVLLSGANVLTF. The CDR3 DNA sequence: TGTGCCAGCAGCGACAGGGTCCTCCTCTCTGGGGCCAACGTCCTGACTTTC.

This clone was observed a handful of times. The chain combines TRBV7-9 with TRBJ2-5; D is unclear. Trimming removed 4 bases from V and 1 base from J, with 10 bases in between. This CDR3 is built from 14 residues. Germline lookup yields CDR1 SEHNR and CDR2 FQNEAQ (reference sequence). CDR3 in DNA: TGTGCCAGCAGCTGGGATTTAACCCAAGAGACCCAGTACTTC. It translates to CASSWDLTQETQYF.

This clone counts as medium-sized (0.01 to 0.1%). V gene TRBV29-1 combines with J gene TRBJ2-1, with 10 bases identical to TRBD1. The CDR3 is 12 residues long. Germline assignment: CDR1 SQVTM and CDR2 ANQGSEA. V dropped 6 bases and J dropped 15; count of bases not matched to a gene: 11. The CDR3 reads CSVPRGGQGLFF. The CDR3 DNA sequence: TGCAGCGTCCCAAGGGGGGGACAGGGGCTGTTCTTC.

The chain's CDR3 is CASSPLGGGLETQYF. CDR3 coding DNA: TGTGCCAGCAGCCCCCTTGGGGGTGGGCTAGAGACCCAGTACTTC. This rearrangement joins TRBV7-3 to TRBJ2-5; perhaps D is TRBD1 or TRBD2 (5 bases each). Trimming removed 5 bases at V and 4 bases at J, with 17 bases between. Germline CDR1 and CDR2: SGHTA and FQGTGA. The CDR3 has 15 amino acids.

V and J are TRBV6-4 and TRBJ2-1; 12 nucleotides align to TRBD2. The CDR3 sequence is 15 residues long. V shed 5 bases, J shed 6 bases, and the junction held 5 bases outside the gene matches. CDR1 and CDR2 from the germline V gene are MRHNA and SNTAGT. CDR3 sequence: CASSSSTSGSNEQFF. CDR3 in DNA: TGTGCCAGCAGTTCCTCGACTAGCGGGAGCAATGAGCAGTTCTTC.